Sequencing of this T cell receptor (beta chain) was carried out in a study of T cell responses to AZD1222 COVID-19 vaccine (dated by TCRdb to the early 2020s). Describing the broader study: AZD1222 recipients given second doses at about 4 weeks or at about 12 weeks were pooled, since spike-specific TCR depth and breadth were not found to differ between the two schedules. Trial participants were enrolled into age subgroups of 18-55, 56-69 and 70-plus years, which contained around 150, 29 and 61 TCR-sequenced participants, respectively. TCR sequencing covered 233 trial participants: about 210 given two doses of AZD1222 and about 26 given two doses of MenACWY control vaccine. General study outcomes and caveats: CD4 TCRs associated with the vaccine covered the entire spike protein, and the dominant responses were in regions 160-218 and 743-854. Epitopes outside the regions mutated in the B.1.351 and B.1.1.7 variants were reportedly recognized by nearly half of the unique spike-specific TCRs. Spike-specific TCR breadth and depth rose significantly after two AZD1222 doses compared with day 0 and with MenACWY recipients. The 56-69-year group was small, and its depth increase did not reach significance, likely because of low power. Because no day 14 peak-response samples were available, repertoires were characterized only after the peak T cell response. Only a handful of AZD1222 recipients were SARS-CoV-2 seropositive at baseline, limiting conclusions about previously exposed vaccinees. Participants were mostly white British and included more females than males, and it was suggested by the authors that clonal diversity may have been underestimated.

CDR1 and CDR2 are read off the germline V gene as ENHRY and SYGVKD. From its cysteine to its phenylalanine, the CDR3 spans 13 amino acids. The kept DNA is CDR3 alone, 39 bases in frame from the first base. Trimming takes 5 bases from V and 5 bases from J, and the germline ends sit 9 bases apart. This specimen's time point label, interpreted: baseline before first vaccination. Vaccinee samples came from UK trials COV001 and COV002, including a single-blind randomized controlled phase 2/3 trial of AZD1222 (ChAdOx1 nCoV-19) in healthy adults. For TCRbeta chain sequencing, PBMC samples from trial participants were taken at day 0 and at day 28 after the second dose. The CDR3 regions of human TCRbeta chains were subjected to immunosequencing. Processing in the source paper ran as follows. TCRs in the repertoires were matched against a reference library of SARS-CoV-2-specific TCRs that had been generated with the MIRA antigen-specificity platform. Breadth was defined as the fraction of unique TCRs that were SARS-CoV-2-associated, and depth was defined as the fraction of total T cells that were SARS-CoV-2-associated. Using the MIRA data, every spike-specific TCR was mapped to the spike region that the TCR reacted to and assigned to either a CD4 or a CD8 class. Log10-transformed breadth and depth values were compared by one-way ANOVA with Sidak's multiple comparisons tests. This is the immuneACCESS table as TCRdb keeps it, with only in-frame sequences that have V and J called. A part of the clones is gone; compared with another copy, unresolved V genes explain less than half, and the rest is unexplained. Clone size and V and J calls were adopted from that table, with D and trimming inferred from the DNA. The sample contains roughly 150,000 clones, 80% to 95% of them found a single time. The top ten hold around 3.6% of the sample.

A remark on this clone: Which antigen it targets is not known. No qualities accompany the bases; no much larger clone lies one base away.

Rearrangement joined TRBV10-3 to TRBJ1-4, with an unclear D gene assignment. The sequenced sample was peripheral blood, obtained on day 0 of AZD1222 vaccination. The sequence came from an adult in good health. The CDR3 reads CAISTRSNEKLFF. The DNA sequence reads TGTGCCATCAGTACGAGGTCGAATGAAAAACTGTTTTTT.